These 8 T cell receptor beta chains were sequenced from one sample in a study of cytomegalovirus exposure and HLA in healthy donors. A multiplex PCR was run with 60 Vbeta primers and 13 Jbeta primers. TCRdb's table, derived via immunoSEQ multiplex PCR, lists solely in-frame clones and lacks some. The sample records 100,000 to 120,000 clones, more than 65% being singletons. Sequenced sample: PBMCs. The origin of the receptors is a man aged 25 to 45 in good health and CMV-seropositive.

V usage is TRBV7-6 and J usage is TRBJ1-3; tentatively, D is TRBD1 (6 bases). This CDR3 contains 14 residues. Germline-derived CDR1 and CDR2 are SGHVS and FNYEAQ. Trimming took off 1 base at V and 3 bases at J, with 7 bases between the two ends. CDR3 sequence: CASSLDRDGNTIYF. CDR3 bases: TGTGCCAGCAGCTTAGACAGGGATGGAAACACCATATATTTT.

In nucleotides, the CDR3 is TGTGCCAGCAGTTTTGACAGGGGAGTTACTGAAGCTTTCTTT. It yields the protein CASSFDRGVTEAFF. J is TRBJ1-1 and V is TRBV27; 8 nucleotides line up with TRBD1. Germline loops: CDR1 MNHEY, CDR2 SMNVEV (reference sequence). The CDR3 spans 14 residues. After removal of 3 bases from V and 5 bases from J, the junction contained 5 bases not matched to a gene.

The V gene is TRBV7-2, the J gene TRBJ2-2, with D maybe TRBD2 (5 bases). Between the trimmed V and J ends, which lost 5 bases and 7 bases, there was a span of 29 bases. This CDR3 is built from 19 residues. Germline V lookup: CDR1 SGHTA, CDR2 FQGNSA. CDR3 sequence: CASSTRPLTDFLAVGELFF. CDR3 nucleotides: TGTGCCAGCAGCACCCGACCCTTAACGGACTTTCTCGCCGTCGGGGAGCTGTTTTTT. Full variable domain (remainder filled in from reference TRBV7-2 and TRBJ2-2): GAGVSQSPSNKVTEKGKDVELRCDPISGHTALYWYRQSLGQGLEFLIYFQGNSAPDKSGLPSDRFSAERTGGSVSTLTIQRTQQEDSAVYLCASSTRPLTDFLAVGELFFGEGSRLTVL.

This chain connects TRBV5-6 to TRBJ2-7; the D is unclear. Trimming took 0 bases from V and 1 from J, leaving 11 bases between them. Germline V gene data show CDR1 as SGHDT and CDR2 as YYEEEE. The length of the CDR3 is 15 residues. The CDR3 here is CASSLGAIRSYEQYF. The DNA of the CDR3 is TGTGCCAGCAGCTTGGGAGCGATACGTTCCTACGAGCAGTACTTC.

This clone has just a few counts. The rearrangement links TRBV5-4 to TRBJ2-3, with TRBD2 matching over 11 bases. Germline CDR1 reads SGHNT; CDR2 reads YYREEE (reference sequence). The CDR3 has 17 residues. The V gene end was trimmed by 0 bases and the J gene end by 4 bases; junction bases not matched to a gene: 7. CDR3: CASSLGLAGGQADTQYF. The CDR3 nucleotides are TGTGCCAGCAGCTTGGGGCTAGCGGGGGGCCAAGCAGATACGCAGTATTTT.

The chain is built from TRBV28 and TRBJ2-7; 10 nucleotides match TRBD2. Germline values: CDR1 MDHEN, CDR2 SYDVKM. The junction had 10 bases not matched to a gene; V was cut back by 8 bases and J by 3 bases. The CDR3 contains 15 residues. The CDR3 DNA follows: TGTGCCAGCCGTAGGACTAGCGGTTTCCTCTACGAGCAGTACTTC. Protein: CASRRTSGFLYEQYF.

The V and J genes are TRBV7-2 and TRBJ1-1, with a tentative D call TRBD1 (6 bases). This CDR3 comprises 15 residues. The germline gives CDR1 SGHTA, CDR2 FQGNSA. Trimming stripped 4 bases from V and 0 bases from J, with 12 bases between. This chain's CDR3 is CASSSGQSMNTEAFF. The DNA of the CDR3 is TGTGCCAGCAGCTCCGGACAGAGCATGAACACTGAAGCTTTCTTT. Full variable domain (rest looked up from reference TRBV7-2 and TRBJ1-1): GAGVSQSPSNKVTEKGKDVELRCDPISGHTALYWYRQSLGQGLEFLIYFQGNSAPDKSGLPSDRFSAERTGGSVSTLTIQRTQQEDSAVYLCASSSGQSMNTEAFFGQGTRLTVV.

The chain links TRBV5-5 to TRBJ1-4, with D tentatively TRBD1 (6 bases). V was cut by 2 bases and J by 0 bases, with 8 bases left in between. In germline, CDR1 is SGHKS, CDR2 YYEKEE (reference sequence). CDR3 size: 15 residues. CDR3 sequence (DNA): TGTGCCAGCAGCTTAAAGGGGGCAACTAATGAAAAACTGTTTTTT. It yields the protein CASSLKGATNEKLFF.